Shown below are 2 T cell receptor beta chains from a single sample sequenced in a study of T cells in Graves' hyperthyroidism and ophthalmopathy. From RNA transcripts, TCR beta CDR3 regions were amplified. The HTBI primer set served for first-round RT-PCR of the TCR CDR3. TCRdb processed the multiplex PCR reads anew with MiXCR; each CDR3 protein has one entry. This sample has a few hundred thousand distinct CDR3 sequences, with around 14% found just once. The sequenced sample was blood. These receptors originate from a woman aged 25 to 39 with Graves' hyperthyroidism.

Remarks on this clonotype: A much larger clone differs by one base, so this may be a read error. V gene TRBV5-1 combines with J gene TRBJ2-7; 8 bases match TRBD1. The CDR3 is 13 residues long. The J segment lost 3 bases and the V segment lost 2 bases, leaving 1 base of the junction unmatched. In germline, CDR1 is SGHRS, CDR2 YFSETQ. The CDR3 loop is CASSFTGGYEQYF. The CDR3 nucleotides read TGCGCCAGCAGCTTCACAGGGGGCTACGAGCAGTACTTC.

In this sample, this clonotype turned up many times. This chain uses TRBV12-3 or TRBV12-4 with TRBJ1-5, with D possibly TRBD1 on 6 matching bases. Trimming cost V 4 bases and J 12 bases, with 13 bases left between them. CDR3 length: 12 residues. The CDR3 here is CASSSGAKFQHF. CDR3 coding DNA: TGTGCCAGCAGTTCAGGGGCGAAATTCCAGCATTTT.